This T cell receptor (beta chain) was found in a study of blood T cell repertoires in COVID-19. Across the whole study: Material from acute and convalescent COVID-19 was sourced from the United States, Italy and Spain.

The method was immunoSEQ multiplex PCR; TCRdb's version includes in-frame clones alone and lacks a portion of them. The table includes 150,000 to 250,000 clones, roughly 82% detected once. Living in roughly 25 US areas, the participants were between roughly 18 and 89 years of age. Among Cohort 3 donors, those recovered had two negative PCRs, clearance, or symptom resolution. Per germline, CDR1 LGHNA and CDR2 YSLEER. The CDR3 has 16 residues. V lost 3 bases to trimming and J lost 2 bases, with 16 bases between them. This sequence was found in a man aged 40-49 years who had recovered from COVID-19. The sequenced sample consisted of PBMCs or T cells enriched from blood (not recorded which). This chain connects TRBV4-3 to TRBJ2-5; perhaps TRBD2 as D (5 bases). CDR3 region: CASSHLLVSGQETQYF. CDR3 bases: TGCGCCAGCAGCCACTTACTAGTATCGGGGCAAGAGACCCAGTACTTC.